This TCR beta chain derives from a study of T cells expressing NK-cell markers. From the 5' RACE reads, TCRdb lists one entry per CDR3 protein and no DNA. The sample has about 160,000 distinct CDR3 sequences. The CDR3 spans 20 residues. Germline loops: CDR1 SGHAT, CDR2 FQDESV (reference sequence). The source material was blood T cells: a sorted CD56 or NKG2C T cell subset, CD4+ or CD8+ T cells, or bulk PBMC T cells (not recorded which). The receptor comes from a woman between 18 and 70 years old in good health. V usage is TRBV11-1 and J usage is TRBJ2-6; TCRdb reports TRBD2, a call that lacks DNA to check it against. The CDR3 loop reads CASSLEGRLAGMAGANVLTF. The full variable domain, with the rest looked up from reference TRBV11-1 and TRBJ2-6, is EAEVAQSPRYKITEKSQAVAFWCDPISGHATLYWYRQILGQGPELLVQFQDESVVDDSQLPKDRFSAERLKGVDSTLKIQPAELGDSAMYLCASSLEGRLAGMAGANVLTFGAGSRLTVL.